This T cell receptor beta chain was profiled in a study of CD8+ T cells in alopecia areata (dated by TCRdb to the late 2010s). Background for the entire study: Treated patients were enrolled in an open-label pilot trial of oral tofacitinib, 5 to 10 mg twice daily, for moderate-to-severe alopecia areata. Patients stayed on tofacitinib for 6 to 18 months and then had 6 months of follow-up off drug so that delayed response and recurrence could be assessed. In both human patients and the C3H/HeJ mouse model, the study applied high-throughput TCRbeta sequencing to look at T cell clonal expansion in alopecia areata. On the human side, TCRbeta sequencing was run on scalp tissue and on sorted CD4+ and CD8+ peripheral blood T cells from healthy controls and from alopecia areata patients with either patchy or totalis/universalis disease. Biopsies were taken from tofacitinib-treated patients at baseline and at 4 and 24 weeks of treatment, and a later scalp biopsy was taken in several of the tofacitinib-treated patients. Clonality in the scalp was compared among normal scalp (n=4), patchy alopecia areata scalp (n=8), and alopecia totalis/universalis scalp (n=8). RNA came from the PAXgene miRNA kit for fixed scalp, the miRNeasy kit for PBMCs, and the RNeasy kit for mouse skin. TCRbeta CDR3 regions were amplified by immunoSEQ multiplex PCR using 35 Vbeta forward and 13 Jbeta reverse primers.

The time point tag for this specimen amounts to: baseline before oral tofacitinib. Lesional scalp punch biopsies and peripheral blood were collected from alopecia areata patients. After PBMCs were isolated by density centrifugation and stained for CD3, CD4 and CD8, a FACSAria was used to sort CD4+ and CD8+ T cells. Library creation used the immunoSEQ multiplex PCR assay. RNA was extracted from all samples and reverse transcribed into cDNA as template for TCR sequencing. First-strand cDNA was synthesized with SuperScript III using a 2:1 mix of oligo-dT and random hexamers. A synthetic immune receptor repertoire was used to assess amplification bias, and residual bias was removed computationally. As for the authors' bioinformatics: Raw reads were preprocessed to remove errors, and CDR3 was defined according to IMGT conventions as the region from the conserved cysteine to phenylalanine. Clonality was calculated as 1 minus Shannon entropy normalized by log2 of the number of productive unique TCRs. CD4 or CD8 identity of scalp clones was inferred by cross-referencing scalp TCRbeta sequences with sorted blood CD4 and CD8 repertoires. TCRdb's version of the immuneACCESS table is confined to in-frame rearrangements and falls short of the full clone set. An unresolved V gene accounts for under half of the shortfall where checked; the remainder is of unknown origin. That table gives V, J and clone size, and the DNA gave D and trimming. The sample includes roughly 150,000 clones, with 50% to 65% observed a single time. The leading ten clones occupy roughly a fifth of the sample.

The paper as a whole reports these results and caveats: Shared TCR sequences between patients were less evident than in mice, which may be partly attributable to HLA diversity in the patient population. Unlike mouse skin, which is dominated by gammadelta T cells, normal human skin has resident alphabeta T cells that are also sequenced, and this complicates analysis of the scalp TCR repertoire. Lesional scalp, especially in alopecia totalis/universalis, showed higher clonality and more expanded CD8+ clones than normal scalp, suggesting antigenic drive.

For this clone: Its binding antigen is unknown. Base quality data are lacking; no much larger clone is found one base away.

Taken from cysteine to phenylalanine, the CDR3 has 16 residues. Of the read, only the CDR3 DNA is kept; its 48 bases are in frame from base 1. The chain was built from TRBV1 and TRBJ2-5; TRBD2 is taken as the D call from the table, unchecked against the DNA. TRBV1 is designated a pseudogene. The TCR sequence derives from a human donor with alopecia areata. The sequencing used CD8+ T cells sorted from blood, collected at week 0. The CDR3 sequence is CTSSRKTRQYQETQYF. The base sequence is TGCACCAGCAGCCGGAAGACTAGACAGTACCAAGAGACCCAGTACTTC.